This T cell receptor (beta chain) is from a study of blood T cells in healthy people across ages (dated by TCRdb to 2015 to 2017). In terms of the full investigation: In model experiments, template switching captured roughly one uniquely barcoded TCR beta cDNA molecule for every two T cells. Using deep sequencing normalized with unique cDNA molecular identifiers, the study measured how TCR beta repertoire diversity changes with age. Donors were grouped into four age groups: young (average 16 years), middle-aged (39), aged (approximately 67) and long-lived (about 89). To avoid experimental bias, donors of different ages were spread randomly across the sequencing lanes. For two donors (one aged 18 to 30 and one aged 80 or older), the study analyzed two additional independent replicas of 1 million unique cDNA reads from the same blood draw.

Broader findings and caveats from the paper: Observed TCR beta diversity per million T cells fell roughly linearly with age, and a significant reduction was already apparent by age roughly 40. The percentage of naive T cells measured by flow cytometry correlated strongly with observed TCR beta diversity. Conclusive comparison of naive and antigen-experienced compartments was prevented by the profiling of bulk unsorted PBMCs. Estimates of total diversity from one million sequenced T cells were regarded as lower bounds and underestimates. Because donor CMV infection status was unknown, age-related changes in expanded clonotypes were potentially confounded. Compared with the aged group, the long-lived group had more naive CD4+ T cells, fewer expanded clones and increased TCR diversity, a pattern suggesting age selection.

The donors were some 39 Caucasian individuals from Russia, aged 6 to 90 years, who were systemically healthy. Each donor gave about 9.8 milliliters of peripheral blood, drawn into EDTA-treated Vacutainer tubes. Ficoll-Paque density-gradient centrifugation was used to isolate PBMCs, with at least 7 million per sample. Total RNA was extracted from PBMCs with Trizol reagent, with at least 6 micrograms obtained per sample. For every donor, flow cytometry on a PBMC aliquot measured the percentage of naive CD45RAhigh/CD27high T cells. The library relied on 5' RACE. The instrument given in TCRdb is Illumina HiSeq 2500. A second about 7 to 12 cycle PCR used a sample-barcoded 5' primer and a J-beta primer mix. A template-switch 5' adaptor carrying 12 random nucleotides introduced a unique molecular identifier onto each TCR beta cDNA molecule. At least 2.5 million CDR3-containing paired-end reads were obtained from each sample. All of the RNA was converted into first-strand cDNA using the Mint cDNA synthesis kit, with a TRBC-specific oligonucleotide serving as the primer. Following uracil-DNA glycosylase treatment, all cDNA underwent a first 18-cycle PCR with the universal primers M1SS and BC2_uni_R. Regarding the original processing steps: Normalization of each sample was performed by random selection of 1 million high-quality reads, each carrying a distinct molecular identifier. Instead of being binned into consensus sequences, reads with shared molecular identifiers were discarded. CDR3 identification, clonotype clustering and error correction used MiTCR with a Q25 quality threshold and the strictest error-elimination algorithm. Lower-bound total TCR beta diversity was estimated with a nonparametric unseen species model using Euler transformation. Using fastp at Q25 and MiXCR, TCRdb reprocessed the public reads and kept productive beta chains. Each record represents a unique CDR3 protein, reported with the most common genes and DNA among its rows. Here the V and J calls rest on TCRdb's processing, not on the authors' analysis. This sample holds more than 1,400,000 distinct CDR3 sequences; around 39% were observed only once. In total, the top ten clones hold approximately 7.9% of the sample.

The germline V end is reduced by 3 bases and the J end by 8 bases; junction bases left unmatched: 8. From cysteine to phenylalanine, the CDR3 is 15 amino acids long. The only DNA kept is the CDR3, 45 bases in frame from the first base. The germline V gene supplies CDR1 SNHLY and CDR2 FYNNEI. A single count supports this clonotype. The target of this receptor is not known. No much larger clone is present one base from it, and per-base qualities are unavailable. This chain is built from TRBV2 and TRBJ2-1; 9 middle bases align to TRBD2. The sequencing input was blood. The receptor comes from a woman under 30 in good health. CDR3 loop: CASSERAGGRDEQFF. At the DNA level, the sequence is TGTGCCAGCAGTGAGCGGGCGGGAGGGCGCGATGAGCAGTTCTTC. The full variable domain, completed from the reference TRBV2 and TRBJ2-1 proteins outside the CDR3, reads EPEVTQTPSHQVTQMGQEVILRCVPISNHLYFYWYRQILGQKVEFLVSFYNNEISEKSEIFDDQFSVERPDGSNFTLKIRSTKLEDSAMYFCASSERAGGRDEQFFGPGTRLTVL.